One and the same sample provided the 32 T cell receptor beta chains below, sequenced in a study of a mutant IDH1 vaccine in newly diagnosed glioma. Repertoires were generated with immunoSEQ multiplex PCR, while TCRdb's copy carries only in-frame clones and drops some. The sample records 90,000 to 100,000 clones, around 90% being singletons. The sample's time point: baseline, week 1 (first vaccination visit). The treatment is: pre-vaccination baseline after standard-of-care therapy. Sequencing used PBMCs, obtained from a glioma patient treated with radiotherapy, temozolomide or both. All receptors derive from a woman between 45 and 65 years old with glioma.

This clone was observed a single time. The chain combines TRBV6-5 with TRBJ2-7; 10 nucleotides align to TRBD1. This CDR3 is 16 amino acids long. The trim removed 4 bases at V and 1 base at J, leaving 7 bases unmatched. Germline values: CDR1 MNHEY, CDR2 SVGAGI. CDR3 in amino acids: CASSSIPGQGSYEQYF. In DNA, the CDR3 is TGTGCCAGCAGTTCTATACCGGGACAGGGGTCCTACGAGCAGTACTTC.

The chain has TRBV10-1 and TRBJ1-1; no firm D call. Germline CDR1 and CDR2: WNHNN and SYGVQD (reference sequence). Between the trimmed V and J ends, which lost 8 bases and 1 base, there was a span of 11 bases. The CDR3 contains 13 residues. In nucleotides, the CDR3 is TGCGCCAGCGCGAGCGGCAGGAACACTGAAGCTTTCTTT. It specifies CASASGRNTEAFF.

This clone was seen a few times. The DNA for the CDR3 is TGTGCCAGCAGCTCCACCCGATCGCGGGGCACTGAAGCTTTCTTT. The encoded protein is CASSSTRSRGTEAFF. V is TRBV5-5 and J is TRBJ1-1, with D unresolved. Germline V lookup: CDR1 SGHKS, CDR2 YYEKEE (reference sequence). This CDR3 has 15 residues. Trimming took off 3 bases at V and 4 bases at J, with 16 bases between the two ends.

The V call is TRBV2, the J call TRBJ2-1; 7 bases fit TRBD1. The CDR3 covers 15 residues. The germline V gene has CDR1 SNHLY and CDR2 FYNNEI. Trimming at V came to 3 bases and at J to 6 bases, leaving 8 bases not matched to a gene. The CDR3 is CASSDLGYRGNEQFF. The CDR3 nucleotides read TGTGCCAGCAGTGATTTGGGGTACAGGGGCAATGAGCAGTTCTTC.

DNA for the CDR3: TGCGCCAGCAGCTTGGAAGGGACTCCGGAGGACACCTTC. Protein product: CASSLEGTPEDTF. The chain carries TRBV5-1 and TRBJ1-2, with a tentative D call TRBD1 (5 bases). In germline, CDR1 is SGHRS, CDR2 YFSETQ. V lost 0 bases, J lost 12 bases, and 15 bases lay in between. The CDR3 covers 13 residues.

This chain joins TRBV20-1 and TRBJ2-1, with D possibly being TRBD1 or TRBD2 (6 bases each). V was trimmed by 3 bases and J by 8 bases, leaving 8 bases between them. CDR1 and CDR2 (germline): DFQATT, SNEGSKA (reference sequence). The CDR3 runs to 11 residues. CDR3 bases: TGCAGTGCTAGTAGGGGGGATGAGCAGTTCTTC. It codes for CSASRGDEQFF.

This chain joins TRBV28 and TRBJ2-2, with unresolved D. CDR3 length: 13 residues. Trimming cost V 5 bases and J 7 bases, with 11 bases left between them. Germline V gene data show CDR1 as MDHEN and CDR2 as SYDVKM. The CDR3: CASSAPGFGELFF. Written as DNA, the CDR3 is TGTGCCAGCAGTGCCCCCGGCTTCGGGGAGCTGTTTTTT. The whole variable domain, filled in from reference TRBV28 and TRBJ2-2, reads DVKVTQSSRYLVKRTGEKVFLECVQDMDHENMFWYRQDPGLGLRLIYFSYDVKMKEKGDIPEGYSVSREKKERFSLILESASTNQTSMYLCASSAPGFGELFFGEGSRLTVL.

The chain carries TRBV15 and TRBJ2-5, with 9 bases aligning to TRBD2. Trimming took 0 bases from V and 5 from J; bases not matched to a gene: 10. This CDR3 is 17 amino acids long. Germline CDR1 LNHNV, CDR2 YYDKDF (reference sequence). The CDR3 spells CATSRDETSGLLETQYF. The DNA for the CDR3 is TGTGCCACCAGCAGAGATGAGACTAGCGGCCTTCTGGAGACCCAGTACTTC.

The V and J genes are TRBV6-5 and TRBJ2-5; D might be TRBD1 or TRBD2, each matching 6 bases. Trimming shortened V by 0 bases and J by 5 bases, and 10 bases separated the two germline ends. CDR1 MNHEY and CDR2 SVGAGI come from the germline V gene. CDR3 length: 14 residues. The DNA of the CDR3 is TGTGCCAGCAGTTACTCGGGGGGCGTCGAGACCCAGTACTTC. Its translation: CASSYSGGVETQYF.

The chain carries TRBV5-5 and TRBJ1-6; D gene ambiguous. Trimming pared 4 bases from V and 11 bases from J, leaving 16 bases between. The CDR3 extends over 14 amino acids. Per the germline V gene, CDR1 is SGHKS and CDR2 is YYEKEE (reference sequence). CDR3 in amino acids: CASSLDPRVAPLHF. CDR3 bases: TGTGCCAGCAGCCTTGACCCAAGAGTGGCACCCCTCCACTTT.

This rearrangement joins TRBV5-1 to TRBJ1-1, with TRBD1 identical over 8 bases. Germline V gene data show CDR1 as SGHRS and CDR2 as YFSETQ. With 0 bases clipped from V and 6 bases from J, the junction kept 4 bases outside the gene matches. This CDR3 is built from 14 residues. The DNA of the CDR3 is TGCGCCAGCAGCTTGGGGCAGGGGGCATCTGAAGCTTTCTTT. It codes for CASSLGQGASEAFF.

This sequence joins TRBV6-1 and TRBJ1-3; weak D call: TRBD1 (5 bases). Germline loops: CDR1 MNHNS, CDR2 SASEGT. With 1 base removed from V and 2 bases from J, the gap between germline ends came to 6 bases. This CDR3 contains 14 residues. CDR3 sequence (DNA): TGTGCCAGCAGTGAAGGCAGGGCTGGAAACACCATATATTTT. Translation gives CASSEGRAGNTIYF.

The sample holds one count of this clone. The gene calls are TRBV5-1 and TRBJ2-2, with no clear D. Germline V gene sequence: CDR1 SGHRS, CDR2 YFSETQ. Trimming took off 1 base at V and 5 bases at J, with 12 bases between the two ends. CDR3 length: 15 residues. The CDR3 region has the DNA TGCGCCAGCAGCTTGACGGGCGATGTTACCGGGGAGCTGTTTTTT. It yields the protein CASSLTGDVTGELFF.

The chain recombines TRBV6-5 with TRBJ2-7; D may correspond to TRBD1 or TRBD2 (5 bases each). This CDR3 contains 16 residues. Germline V gives CDR1 MNHEY, CDR2 SVGAGI. V dropped 4 bases and J dropped 3 bases, with 19 bases sitting between them. The CDR3 DNA sequence: TGTGCCAGCAGTTCTCCCTCAGGGAGCCTTAACTACGAGCAGTACTTC. Protein sequence: CASSSPSGSLNYEQYF.

The chain uses TRBV5-1 and TRBJ2-2; D gene uncertain. The V and J ends lost 0 bases and 0 bases respectively, with 9 bases between them. In germline, CDR1 is SGHRS, CDR2 YFSETQ. The CDR3 length is 16 residues. The CDR3 nucleotides read TGCGCCAGCAGCTTGGGGGTGATGGCGAACACCGGGGAGCTGTTTTTT. Translation gives CASSLGVMANTGELFF.

V is TRBV30 and J is TRBJ2-2; possible D gene TRBD2, 6 bases. Germline V CDR1 and CDR2: GTSNPN, SVGIG (reference sequence). V was pared by 3 bases and J by 4 bases, with 9 bases between. CDR3 length: 13 residues. The CDR3 DNA sequence: TGTGCCTGGAGCCCGGGGGTCACCGGGGAGCTGTTTTTT. Its protein product is CAWSPGVTGELFF. Based on the CDR3 plus reference TRBV30 and TRBJ2-2, the full variable domain is SQTIHQWPATLVQPVGSPLSLECTVEGTSNPNLYWYRQAAGRGLQLLFYSVGIGQISSEVPQNLSASRPQDRQFILSSKKLLLSDSGFYLCAWSPGVTGELFFGEGSRLTVL.

This rearrangement joins TRBV15 to TRBJ1-5; a weak D match, TRBD1 (5 bases). The CDR3 extends over 14 amino acids. V was cut by 3 bases and J by 0 bases, with 6 bases left in between. Germline V gene sequence: CDR1 LNHNV, CDR2 YYDKDF (reference sequence). CDR3 loop: CATSRGGSNQPQHF. The CDR3 coding sequence is TGTGCCACCAGCAGGGGGGGTAGCAATCAGCCCCAGCATTTT.

In this sample, this clone turned up once. The gene calls are TRBV19 and TRBJ1-5, with a possible D match to TRBD1 (5 bases). CDR1 is LNHDA, CDR2 SQIVND, per germline (reference sequence). With 2 bases removed from V and 5 bases from J, the gap between germline ends came to 10 bases. This CDR3 contains 14 residues. CDR3 in DNA: TGTGCCAGTAGTATACGGGACTGGGATCAGCCCCAGCATTTT. Translation: CASSIRDWDQPQHF.

This chain links TRBV9 with TRBJ2-3, with D perhaps given as TRBD1 or TRBD2 (5 bases each). The CDR3 has 13 amino acids. The V end lost 3 bases, the J end lost 3 bases, and 8 bases lay between the germline ends. Germline CDR1 SGDLS, CDR2 YYNGEE. The chain's CDR3 is CASSGDATDTQYF. Here the CDR3 DNA reads TGTGCCAGCAGCGGGGACGCTACAGATACGCAGTATTTT.

The V call is TRBV6-5, the J call TRBJ2-3; D is possibly TRBD1 (6 bases). Germline values: CDR1 MNHEY, CDR2 SVGAGI. Trimming left V 4 bases short and J 6 bases short, with 14 bases between. The CDR3 contains 14 residues. In DNA form, the CDR3 reads TGTGCCAGCAGTTCCGGACAGTCGCCGGATACGCAGTATTTT. It yields the protein CASSSGQSPDTQYF.

CDR3 loop: CASSQGIAGGAYEQYF. The CDR3 DNA sequence: TGCGCCAGCAGCCAAGGGATAGCGGGGGGCGCCTACGAGCAGTACTTC. This chain uses TRBV4-1 with TRBJ2-7; 10 positions match TRBD2. Germline trimming cut 1 base from V and 2 bases from J; bases unmatched to any gene: 5. The CDR3 totals 16 residues. Germline V gene sequence: CDR1 MGHRA, CDR2 YSYEKL.

The J gene is TRBJ2-7, the V gene TRBV4-1; possibly TRBD1 for D (6 bases). The germline CDR1 and CDR2 sequences are MGHRA and YSYEKL. The CDR3 spans 15 residues. V shed 3 bases and J shed 2 bases, with 14 bases lying between them. The CDR3 is CASSHGRDTTYEQYF. The CDR3 nucleotides read TGCGCCAGCAGCCATGGCCGGGACACGACCTACGAGCAGTACTTC.

This chain connects TRBV19 to TRBJ1-1; 8 bases line up with TRBD1. CDR3 length equals 13 residues. The trim removed 9 bases at V and 7 bases at J, leaving 10 bases unmatched. Germline assignment: CDR1 LNHDA and CDR2 SQIVND (reference sequence). CDR3 coding DNA: TGTGCCAGCTCACCAGGGGGCCAAAGTGAAGCTTTCTTT. Its translation is CASSPGGQSEAFF.

The chain combines TRBV6-1 with TRBJ2-2; D not resolved. V lost 4 bases to trimming and J lost 7 bases, with 16 bases between them. Per germline, CDR1 MNHNS and CDR2 SASEGT. The length of the CDR3 is 15 residues. CDR3 sequence (DNA): TGTGCCAGCAGTGCCCGGGCCCCCCGAGGCGGGGAGCTGTTTTTT. Protein: CASSARAPRGGELFF.

V gene TRBV7-8 combines with J gene TRBJ1-1; D is unresolved. Trimming took 5 bases from V and 0 from J, leaving 19 bases between them. Germline V gene data show CDR1 as SGHVS and CDR2 as FQNEAQ. The CDR3 consists of 17 residues. The CDR3 coding sequence is TGTGCCAGCAGCGTAAGAGGTTTAGGGAAGATGAACACTGAAGCTTTCTTT. Its protein product is CASSVRGLGKMNTEAFF.

The rearrangement uses TRBV19 and TRBJ2-1; 10 bases agree with TRBD2. The CDR3 is 16 amino acids. V trimming: 3 bases; J trimming: 8 bases; junction bases outside the gene matches: 10. Germline V lookup: CDR1 LNHDA, CDR2 SQIVND (reference sequence). CDR3 amino acids: CASSIALLAGVDEQFF. The DNA for the CDR3 is TGTGCCAGTAGTATCGCCCTTCTAGCGGGAGTGGATGAGCAGTTCTTC.

The genes are TRBV2 and TRBJ2-1; 10 bases agree with TRBD2. This CDR3 is built from 14 residues. The germline V gene encodes CDR1 SNHLY and CDR2 FYNNEI. The trim removed 9 bases at V and 2 bases at J, leaving 4 bases unmatched. Here the CDR3 reads CASRAGGPYNEQFF. CDR3 DNA: TGTGCCAGTCGAGCGGGAGGGCCCTACAATGAGCAGTTCTTC.

The chain links TRBV18 to TRBJ1-5, with TRBD1 identical over 10 bases. Germline loops: CDR1 KGHSH, CDR2 LQKENI. This CDR3 is built from 19 residues. The J segment lost 0 bases and the V segment lost 3 bases, leaving 11 bases of the junction unmatched. CDR3 loop: CASSPDGTGVRYSNQPQHF. CDR3 nucleotide sequence: TGTGCCAGCTCACCGGATGGGACAGGGGTCAGATATAGCAATCAGCCCCAGCATTTT.

This rearrangement joins TRBV4-1 to TRBJ2-5; D is ambiguous. The germline gives CDR1 MGHRA, CDR2 YSYEKL. Deletions cut 1 base from V and 3 bases from J, with 3 bases between. The CDR3 is made up of 12 amino acids. The CDR3 loop is CASSQVEETQYF. The DNA of the CDR3 is TGCGCCAGCAGCCAAGTGGAAGAGACCCAGTACTTC.

This clone occurred once. The chain has TRBV5-1 and TRBJ1-5; TRBD1 is a possible D gene (6 bases). V lost 4 bases to trimming and J lost 5 bases, with 10 bases between them. This CDR3 has 13 amino acids. CDR1 is SGHRS and CDR2 is YFSETQ in the germline V gene. The CDR3 bases are TGCGCCAGCAGCGTACAGGGACATCAGCCCCAGCATTTT. It yields the protein CASSVQGHQPQHF.

The chain carries TRBV28 and TRBJ2-7, with 10 bases fitting TRBD2. The CDR3 covers 15 residues. The V and J ends lost 4 bases and 4 bases, in that order; junction bases with no gene match: 7. The germline V gene has CDR1 MDHEN and CDR2 SYDVKM. The DNA of the CDR3 is TGTGCCAGCAGTTCCGGGGGGACTAGCGCTTACGAGCAGTACTTC. Translation: CASSSGGTSAYEQYF.

The V gene is TRBV28, the J gene TRBJ2-7, with D uncertain. Trimming removed 1 base from V and 1 base from J, with 11 bases in between. From germline, CDR1 is MDHEN and CDR2 SYDVKM. This CDR3 contains 15 residues. The CDR3 DNA reads TGTGCCAGCAGTTTATTCGCGACTGGATCCTACGAGCAGTACTTC. It codes for CASSLFATGSYEQYF.